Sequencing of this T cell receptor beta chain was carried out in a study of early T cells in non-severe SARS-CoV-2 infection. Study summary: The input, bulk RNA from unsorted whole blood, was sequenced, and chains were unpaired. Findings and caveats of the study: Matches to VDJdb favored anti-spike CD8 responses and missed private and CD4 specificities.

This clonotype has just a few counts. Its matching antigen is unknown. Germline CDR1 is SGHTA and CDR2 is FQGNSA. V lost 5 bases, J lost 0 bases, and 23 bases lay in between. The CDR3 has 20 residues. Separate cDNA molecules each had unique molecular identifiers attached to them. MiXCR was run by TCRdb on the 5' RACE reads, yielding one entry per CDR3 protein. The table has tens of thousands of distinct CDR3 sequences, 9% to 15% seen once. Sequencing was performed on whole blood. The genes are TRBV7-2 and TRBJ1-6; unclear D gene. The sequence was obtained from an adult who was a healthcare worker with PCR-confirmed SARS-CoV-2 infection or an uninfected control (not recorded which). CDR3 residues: CASSPGQRVATSSYNSPLHF. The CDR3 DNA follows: TGTGCCAGCAGCCCCGGTCAGCGGGTAGCTACGAGCTCCTATAATTCACCCCTCCACTTT.